This record covers a single T cell receptor (beta chain). Its antigen has not been determined. Base qualities are missing; no much larger clone stands one base away. Library preparation was by the immunoSEQ multiplex PCR assay. Adaptive Biotechnologies carried out TCRB amplification, library preparation, sequencing and preliminary bioinformatics at Survey level resolution. Per the original workflow: Clonality was computed in R as 1 minus normalized Shannon entropy; the Gini index was calculated with the R package ineq. To get the overlap score, the summed counts of shared sequences were divided by the total counts of all sequences in both of the compared samples. Fisher's exact test, with an assumed theoretical repertoire of 10^7 TCRB sequences, was used to assess the significance of shared clonotypes. Entries here come from immuneACCESS through TCRdb and include only in-frame sequences with V and J called. Some clones fail to appear in such tables; in the studies checked, an unresolved V gene covers under half of the shortfall, and the cause of the remainder is unknown. For V, J and clone size, that table is used; D and trimming come from the DNA. For this sample the table gives around 13,000 clones, of which 75% to 85% were detected only once. The ten largest make up 0.45% to 0.5% of the sample.

This record comes from a study of follicular helper T cells after annual influenza vaccination (dated by TCRdb to about 2017). With respect to the entire study: Blood was collected on days 0, 7 and 28 after each seasonal influenza vaccination. To study recall of cTfh clones, some subjects were followed across successive annual vaccinations spanning the 2013-2014, 2014-2015 and 2015-2016 seasons. Six subjects had multi-year samples: four covered two vaccination seasons and two covered three seasons. One week after vaccination, a second recruited cohort of eleven to twelve subjects (Table S1) displayed a similar ICOS+CD38+ cTfh response. The 2015 samples were processed right after collection, while the 2013-2014 samples were cryopreserved.

The CDR3 spans 13 residues, from the cysteine through the phenylalanine. This entry keeps only the CDR3 DNA: 39 bases, framed from base 1. Relative to germline, V is 7 bases shorter and J is 4 bases shorter, with 11 bases between their ends. As encoded in the germline V gene, CDR1 is SGHTA while CDR2 is FQGNSA. The study at large found these results: When influenza clone enrichment was assessed, the possibility that the much larger non-cTfh compartments were undersampled could not be excluded. ICOS+CD38+ cTfh clonality correlated with the frequency of that population, and its change correlated with the change in circulating plasmablast frequency. Day 7 ICOS+CD38+ clones were most often found later in ICOS-CD38- cTfh, suggesting that subset may serve as a memory reservoir. Successive annual vaccinations recalled a recurrent oligoclonal ICOS+CD38+ cTfh response that contained tetramer and AIM influenza-specific clonotypes. Productive TCRB sequences were recovered from only roughly 9-21% of analyzed cells, so rare clonotypes could not be sampled.

This sample's time point label indicates: 2014-2015 season, pre-vaccination. TCRB sequencing was used to follow sorted CD4 subsets from the blood of adults before and after they were given the seasonal inactivated influenza vaccine (Fluvarix). To be eligible, subjects had to live in the community and must not have received influenza vaccine in the previous 6 months. Exclusions included influenza vaccine contraindications, substance abuse, HIV/AIDS, active malignancy, immunomodulatory medication and active illness such as respiratory infection. Between about 35 and 100 mL of blood was sampled per time point. PBMC were isolated using Ficoll-Paque PLUS or SepMate separation. As a comparison non-Tfh subset, CXCR5- memory CD4 T cells were sorted. Cell subsets were sorted from PBMC on a BD FACS Aria before DNA extraction.

The rearrangement combines TRBV7-2 with TRBJ1-3, with no confident D gene call. The clonotype was recovered from an adult who received the influenza vaccine. This specimen was CXCR5- memory CD4+ T cells sorted from blood, taken on the day of influenza vaccination. According to the study, the label for this sample's cell subset or site signals: CXCR5- memory CD4 T cells. The CDR3 region: CASKVMGGNTIYF. The nucleotide sequence reads TGTGCCAGCAAGGTCATGGGAGGAAACACCATATATTTT.